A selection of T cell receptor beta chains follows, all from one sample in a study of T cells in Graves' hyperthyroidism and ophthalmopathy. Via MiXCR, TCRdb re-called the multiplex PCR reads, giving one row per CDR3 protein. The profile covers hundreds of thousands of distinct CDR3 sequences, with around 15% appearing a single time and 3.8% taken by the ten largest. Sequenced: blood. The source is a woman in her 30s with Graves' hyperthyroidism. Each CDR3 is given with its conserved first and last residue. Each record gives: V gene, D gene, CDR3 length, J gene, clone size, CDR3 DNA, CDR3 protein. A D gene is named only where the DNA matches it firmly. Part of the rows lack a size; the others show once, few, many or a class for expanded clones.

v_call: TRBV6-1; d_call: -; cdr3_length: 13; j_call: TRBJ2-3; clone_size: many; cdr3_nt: TGTGCCAGCAGGCACGTGAACACAGATACGCAGTATTTT; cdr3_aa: CASRHVNTDTQYF
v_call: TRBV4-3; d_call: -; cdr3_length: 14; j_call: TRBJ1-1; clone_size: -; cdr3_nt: TGCGCCAGCAGCCAATGGGAGAGGAACACTGAAGCTTTCTTT; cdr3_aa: CASSQWERNTEAFF
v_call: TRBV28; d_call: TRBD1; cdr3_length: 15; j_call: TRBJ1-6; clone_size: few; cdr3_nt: TGTGCCAGCAGTTTTGTGGGACAGGGCAATTCACCCCTCCACTTT; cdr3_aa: CASSFVGQGNSPLHF
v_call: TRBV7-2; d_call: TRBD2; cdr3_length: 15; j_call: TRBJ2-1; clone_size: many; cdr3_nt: TGTGCCAGCAGCTGGACTAGCGGTGGCTACAATGAGCAGTTCTTC; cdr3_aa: CASSWTSGGYNEQFF
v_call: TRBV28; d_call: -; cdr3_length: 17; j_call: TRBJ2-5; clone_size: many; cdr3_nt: TGTGCCAGCAGTTCCCAGGAGCTGGGGACGGAGATGGAGACCCAGTACTTC; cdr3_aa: CASSSQELGTEMETQYF
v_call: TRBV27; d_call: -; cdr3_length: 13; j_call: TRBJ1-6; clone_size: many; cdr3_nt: TGTGCCAGCAGTTTATCAAGGGTCTCACCCCTCCACTTT; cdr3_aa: CASSLSRVSPLHF
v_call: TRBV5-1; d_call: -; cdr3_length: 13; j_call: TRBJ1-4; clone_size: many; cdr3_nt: TGCGCCAGCAGCCCGACCATGGGGGAAAAACTGTTTTTT; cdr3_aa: CASSPTMGEKLFF
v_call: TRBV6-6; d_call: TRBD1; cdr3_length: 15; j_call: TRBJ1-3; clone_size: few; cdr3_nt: TGTGCCAGCAGTTACTCCCGGGACAGAGGAAACACCATATATTTT; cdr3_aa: CASSYSRDRGNTIYF
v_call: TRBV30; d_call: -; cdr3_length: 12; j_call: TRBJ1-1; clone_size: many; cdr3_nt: TGTGCCTGGAGCCCGACGGGCCTCGAAGCTTTCTTT; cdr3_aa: CAWSPTGLEAFF
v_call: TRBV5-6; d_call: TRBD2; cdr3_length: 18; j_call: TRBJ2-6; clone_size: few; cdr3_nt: TGTGCCAGCAGCTTGGCGGGGGCTAGCGGGAGTGGGGCCAACGTCCTGACTTTC; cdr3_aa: CASSLAGASGSGANVLTF
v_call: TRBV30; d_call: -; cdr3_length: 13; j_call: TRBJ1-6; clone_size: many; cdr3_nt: TGTGCCTGGAGTCGGGACGGAAATTCACCCCTCCACTTT; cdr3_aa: CAWSRDGNSPLHF
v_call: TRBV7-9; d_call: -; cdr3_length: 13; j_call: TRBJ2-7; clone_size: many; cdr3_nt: TGTGCCAGCAGCCCACCGACGAATTACGAGCAGTACTTC; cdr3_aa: CASSPPTNYEQYF
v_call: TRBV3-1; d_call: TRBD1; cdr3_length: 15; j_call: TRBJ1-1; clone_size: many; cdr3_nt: TGTGCCAGCAGCCAAGGGACAGGGTATGGCGCTGAAGCTTTCTTT; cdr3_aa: CASSQGTGYGAEAFF
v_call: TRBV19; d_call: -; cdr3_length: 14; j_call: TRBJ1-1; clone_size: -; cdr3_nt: TGTGCCAGTAGCCGCAGTGGGTCGAACACTGAAGCTTTCTTT; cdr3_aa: CASSRSGSNTEAFF
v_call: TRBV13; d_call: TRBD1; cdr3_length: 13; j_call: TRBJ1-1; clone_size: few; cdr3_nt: TGTGCCAGCAGCGTACGACAGGGGCCGGAAGCTTTCTTT; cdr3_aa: CASSVRQGPEAFF
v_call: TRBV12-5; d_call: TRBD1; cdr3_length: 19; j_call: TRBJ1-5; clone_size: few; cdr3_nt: TGTGCTAGTGGTTTCCAAACAGGGGCGAACCTTTATAGCAATCAGCCCCAGCATTTT; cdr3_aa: CASGFQTGANLYSNQPQHF
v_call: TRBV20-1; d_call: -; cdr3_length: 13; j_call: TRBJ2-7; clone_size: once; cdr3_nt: TGCAGTGCTAGAGCCACGAGAGGATACGGGCAGTACTTC; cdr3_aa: CSARATRGYGQYF
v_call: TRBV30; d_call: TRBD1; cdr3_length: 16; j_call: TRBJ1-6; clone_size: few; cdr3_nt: TGTGCCTGGAGTCTTGACAGGGGGTTAAGAAATTCACCCCTCCACTTT; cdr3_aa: CAWSLDRGLRNSPLHF
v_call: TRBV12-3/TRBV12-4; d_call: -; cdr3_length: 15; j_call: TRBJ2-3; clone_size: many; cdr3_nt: TGTGCCAGCAGTTTATCCGGGACACTCACAGATACGCAGTATTTT; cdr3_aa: CASSLSGTLTDTQYF
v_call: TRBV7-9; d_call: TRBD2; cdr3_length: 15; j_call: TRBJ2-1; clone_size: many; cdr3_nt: TGTGCCAGCAGCTTCTCAGCGGGAGGGTCCAATGAGCAGTTCTTC; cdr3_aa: CASSFSAGGSNEQFF
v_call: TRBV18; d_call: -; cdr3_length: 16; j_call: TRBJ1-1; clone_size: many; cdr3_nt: TGTGCCAGCTCACCACTGTCCGGGGGCGGGTACACTGAAGCTTTCTTT; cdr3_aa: CASSPLSGGGYTEAFF
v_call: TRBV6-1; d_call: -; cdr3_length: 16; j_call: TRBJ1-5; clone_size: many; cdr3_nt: TGTGCCAGCAGTGAAACGGCATTTTATAGCAATCAGCCCCAGCATTTT; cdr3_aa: CASSETAFYSNQPQHF
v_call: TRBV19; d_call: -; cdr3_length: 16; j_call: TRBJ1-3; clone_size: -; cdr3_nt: TGTGCCAGTAGTGGATGGGACGGCGGATGGGGAAACACCATATATTTT; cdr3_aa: CASSGWDGGWGNTIYF
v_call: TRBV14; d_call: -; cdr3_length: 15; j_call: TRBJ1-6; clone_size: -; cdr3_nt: TGTGCCAGCACCTTGGGCACAGGGAGGAATTCACCCCTCCACTTT; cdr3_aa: CASTLGTGRNSPLHF
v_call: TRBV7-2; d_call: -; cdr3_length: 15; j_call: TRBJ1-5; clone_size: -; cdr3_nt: TGTGCCAGCAGCTTAAGGTCACTCCACACTCAGCCCCAGCAGTTT; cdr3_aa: CASSLRSLHTQPQQF
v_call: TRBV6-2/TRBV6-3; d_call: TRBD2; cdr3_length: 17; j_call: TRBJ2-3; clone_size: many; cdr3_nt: TGTGCCAGCAGTTGGTCCCCTAGCGGGAGTTACACAGATACGCAGTATTTT; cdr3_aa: CASSWSPSGSYTDTQYF
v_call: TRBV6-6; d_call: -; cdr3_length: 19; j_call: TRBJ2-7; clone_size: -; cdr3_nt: TGTGCCAGCAGTTCCTCGATGTCTCTCATGACAGCCCCAAGCTACGAGCAGTACTTC; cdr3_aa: CASSSSMSLMTAPSYEQYF
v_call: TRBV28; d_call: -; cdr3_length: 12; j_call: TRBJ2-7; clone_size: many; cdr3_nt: TGTGCCAGCAGGCCCCCCAACTACGAGCAGTACTTC; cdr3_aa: CASRPPNYEQYF
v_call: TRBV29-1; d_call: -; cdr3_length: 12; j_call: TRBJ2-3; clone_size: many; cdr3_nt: TGCAGCGCCTCCCGAGAGGGGGATACGCAGTATTTT; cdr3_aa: CSASREGDTQYF
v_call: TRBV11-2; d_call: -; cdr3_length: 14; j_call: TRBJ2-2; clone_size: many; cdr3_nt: TGTGCCAGCTCCGGGACTCGGAACACCGGGGAGCTGTTTTTT; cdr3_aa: CASSGTRNTGELFF